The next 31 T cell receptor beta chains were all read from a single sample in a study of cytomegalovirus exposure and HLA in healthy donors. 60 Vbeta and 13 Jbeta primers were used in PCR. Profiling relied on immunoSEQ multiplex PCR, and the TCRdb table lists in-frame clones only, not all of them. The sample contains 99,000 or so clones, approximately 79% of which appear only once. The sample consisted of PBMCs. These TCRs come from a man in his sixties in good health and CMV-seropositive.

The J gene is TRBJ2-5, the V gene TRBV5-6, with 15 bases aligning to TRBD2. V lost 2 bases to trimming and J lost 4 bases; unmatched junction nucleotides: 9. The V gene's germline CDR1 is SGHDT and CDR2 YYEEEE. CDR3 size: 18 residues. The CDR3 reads CASSLGTSGGPTRETQYF. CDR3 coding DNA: TGTGCCAGCAGCTTAGGGACTAGCGGGGGGCCAACCCGAGAGACCCAGTACTTC.

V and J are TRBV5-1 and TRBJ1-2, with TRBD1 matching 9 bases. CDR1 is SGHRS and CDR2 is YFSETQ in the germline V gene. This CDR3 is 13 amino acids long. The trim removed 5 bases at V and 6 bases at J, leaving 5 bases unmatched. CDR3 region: CASRHGQGNGYTF. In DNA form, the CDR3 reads TGCGCCAGCAGACACGGACAGGGGAATGGCTACACCTTC.

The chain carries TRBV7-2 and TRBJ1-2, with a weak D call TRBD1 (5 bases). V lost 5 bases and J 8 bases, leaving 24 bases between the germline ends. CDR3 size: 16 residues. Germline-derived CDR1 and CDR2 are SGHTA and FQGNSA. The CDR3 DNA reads TGTGCCAGCAGCCAAGCCGGTGGGGCGGATTGGTGGGGCTACACCTTC. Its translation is CASSQAGGADWWGYTF.

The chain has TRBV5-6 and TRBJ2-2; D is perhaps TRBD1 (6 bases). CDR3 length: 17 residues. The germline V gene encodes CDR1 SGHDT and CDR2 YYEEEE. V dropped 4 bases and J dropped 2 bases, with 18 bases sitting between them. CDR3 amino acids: CASSLRRDTINTGELFF. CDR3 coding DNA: TGTGCCAGCAGCCTCCGCAGGGACACCATAAACACCGGGGAGCTGTTTTTT.

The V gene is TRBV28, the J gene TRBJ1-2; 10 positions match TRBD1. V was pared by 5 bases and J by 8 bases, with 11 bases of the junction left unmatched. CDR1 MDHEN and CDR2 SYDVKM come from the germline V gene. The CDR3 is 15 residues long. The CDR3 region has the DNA TGTGCCAGCAGTCCGATTGACAGGGGGCGACAGGGCTACACCTTC. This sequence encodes CASSPIDRGRQGYTF.

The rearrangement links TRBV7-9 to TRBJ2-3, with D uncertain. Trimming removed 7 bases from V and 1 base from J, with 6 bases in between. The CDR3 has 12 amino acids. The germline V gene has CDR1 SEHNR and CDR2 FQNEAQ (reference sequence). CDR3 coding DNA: TGTGCCAGCACCACAGGCACAGATACGCAGTATTTT. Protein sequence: CASTTGTDTQYF.

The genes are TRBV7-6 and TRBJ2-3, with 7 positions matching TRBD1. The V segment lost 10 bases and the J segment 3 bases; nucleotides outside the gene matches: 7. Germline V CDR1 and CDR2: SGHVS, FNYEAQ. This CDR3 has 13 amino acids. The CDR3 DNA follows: TGTGCCACCACAGACAGGGCAACAGATACGCAGTATTTT. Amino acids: CATTDRATDTQYF.

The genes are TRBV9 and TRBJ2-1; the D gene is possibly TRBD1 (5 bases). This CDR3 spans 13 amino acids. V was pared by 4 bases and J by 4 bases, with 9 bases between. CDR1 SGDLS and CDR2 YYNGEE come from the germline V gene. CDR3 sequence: CASSLRAYNEQFF. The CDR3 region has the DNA TGTGCCAGCAGCCTCAGGGCTTACAATGAGCAGTTCTTC.

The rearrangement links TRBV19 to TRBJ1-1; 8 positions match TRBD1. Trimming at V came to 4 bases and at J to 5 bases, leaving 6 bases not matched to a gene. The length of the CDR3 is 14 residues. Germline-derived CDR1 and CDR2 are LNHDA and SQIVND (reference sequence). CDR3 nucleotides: TGTGCCAGTAGTACCCGGACAGGGAATACTGAAGCTTTCTTT. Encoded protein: CASSTRTGNTEAFF. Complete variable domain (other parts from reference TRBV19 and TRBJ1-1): DGGITQSPKYLFRKEGQNVTLSCEQNLNHDAMYWYRQDPGQGLRLIYYSQIVNDFQKGDIAEGYSVSREKKESFPLTVTSAQKNPTAFYLCASSTRTGNTEAFFGQGTRLTVV.

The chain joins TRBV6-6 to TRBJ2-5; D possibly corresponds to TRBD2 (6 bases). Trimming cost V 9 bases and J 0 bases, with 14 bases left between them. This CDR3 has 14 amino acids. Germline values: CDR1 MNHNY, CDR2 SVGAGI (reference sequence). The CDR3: CASHKRGNQETQYF. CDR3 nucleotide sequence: TGTGCCAGTCACAAACGGGGGAACCAAGAGACCCAGTACTTC.

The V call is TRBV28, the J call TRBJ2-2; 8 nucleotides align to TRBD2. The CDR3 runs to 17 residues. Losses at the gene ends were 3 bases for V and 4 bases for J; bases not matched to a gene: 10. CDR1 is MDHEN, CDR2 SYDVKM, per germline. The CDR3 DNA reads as TGTGCCAGCAGTTTGATTCTCCCAGGGACTAGCACCGGGGAGCTGTTTTTT. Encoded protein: CASSLILPGTSTGELFF.

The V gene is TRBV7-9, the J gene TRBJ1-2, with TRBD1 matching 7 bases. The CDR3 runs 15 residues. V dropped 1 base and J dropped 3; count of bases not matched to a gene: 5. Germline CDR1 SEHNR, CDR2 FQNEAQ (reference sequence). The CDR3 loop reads CASSLGTGADYGYTF. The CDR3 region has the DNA TGTGCCAGCAGCTTAGGTACAGGGGCAGACTATGGCTACACCTTC.

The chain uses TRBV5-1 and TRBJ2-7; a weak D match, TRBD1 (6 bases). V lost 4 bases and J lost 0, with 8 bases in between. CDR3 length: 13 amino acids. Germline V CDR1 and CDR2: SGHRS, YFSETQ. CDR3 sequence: CASSPDSSYEQYF. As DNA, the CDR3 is TGCGCCAGCAGCCCGGACAGCTCCTACGAGCAGTACTTC.

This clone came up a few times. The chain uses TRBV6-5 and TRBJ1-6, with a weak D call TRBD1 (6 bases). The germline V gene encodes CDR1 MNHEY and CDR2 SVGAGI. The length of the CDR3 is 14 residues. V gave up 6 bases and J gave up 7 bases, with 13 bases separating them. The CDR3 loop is CASRQGTGNSPLHF. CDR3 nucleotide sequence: TGTGCCAGCAGACAGGGTACGGGCAATTCACCCCTCCACTTT.

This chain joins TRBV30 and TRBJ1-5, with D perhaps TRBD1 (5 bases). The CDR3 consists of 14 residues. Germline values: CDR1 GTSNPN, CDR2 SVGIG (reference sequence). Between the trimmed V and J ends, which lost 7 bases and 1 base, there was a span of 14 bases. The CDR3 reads CAYMGQGSNQPQHF. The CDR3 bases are TGTGCCTATATGGGCCAGGGCAGCAATCAGCCCCAGCATTTT.

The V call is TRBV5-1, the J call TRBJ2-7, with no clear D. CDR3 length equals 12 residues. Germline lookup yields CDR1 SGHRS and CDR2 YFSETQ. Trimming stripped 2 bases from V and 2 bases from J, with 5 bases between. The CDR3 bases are TGCGCCAGCAGCTTCTCTCCCTACGAGCAGTACTTC. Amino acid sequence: CASSFSPYEQYF.

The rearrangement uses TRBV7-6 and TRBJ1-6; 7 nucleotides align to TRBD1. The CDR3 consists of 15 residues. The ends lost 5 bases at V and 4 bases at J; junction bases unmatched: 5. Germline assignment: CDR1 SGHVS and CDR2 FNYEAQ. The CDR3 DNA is TGTGCCAGCAGCCCATGGGGACAGTATAATTCACCCCTCCACTTT. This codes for CASSPWGQYNSPLHF.

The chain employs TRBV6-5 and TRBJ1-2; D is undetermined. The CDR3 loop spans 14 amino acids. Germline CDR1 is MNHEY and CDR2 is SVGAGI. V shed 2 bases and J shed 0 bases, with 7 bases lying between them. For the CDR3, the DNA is TGTGCCAGCAGTTACGTGTCCTCTAACTATGGCTACACCTTC. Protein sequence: CASSYVSSNYGYTF.

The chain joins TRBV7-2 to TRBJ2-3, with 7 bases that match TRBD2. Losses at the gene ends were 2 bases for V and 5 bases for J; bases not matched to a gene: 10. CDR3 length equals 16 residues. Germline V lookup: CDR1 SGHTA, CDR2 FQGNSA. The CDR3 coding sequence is TGTGCCAGCAGCTTAAGCGTGGGGGGAGGGGAAGATACGCAGTATTTT. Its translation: CASSLSVGGGEDTQYF.

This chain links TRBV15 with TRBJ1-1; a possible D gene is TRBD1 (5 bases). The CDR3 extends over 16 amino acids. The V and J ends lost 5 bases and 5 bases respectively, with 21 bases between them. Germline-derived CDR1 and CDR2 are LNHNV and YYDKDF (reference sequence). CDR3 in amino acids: CATSGGGTRGETEAFF. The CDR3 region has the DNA TGTGCCACCAGCGGTGGGGGGACGAGGGGTGAAACTGAAGCTTTCTTT.

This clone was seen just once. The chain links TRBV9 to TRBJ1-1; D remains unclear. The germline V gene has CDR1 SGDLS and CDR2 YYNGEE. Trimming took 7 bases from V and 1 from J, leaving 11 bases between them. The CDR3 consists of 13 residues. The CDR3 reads CASAPVANTEAFF. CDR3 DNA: TGTGCCAGCGCCCCCGTGGCGAACACTGAAGCTTTCTTT. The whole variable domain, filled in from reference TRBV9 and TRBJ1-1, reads DSGVTQTPKHLITATGQRVTLRCSPRSGDLSVYWYQQSLDQGLQFLIQYYNGEERAKGNILERFSAQQFPDLHSELNLSSLELGDSALYFCASAPVANTEAFFGQGTRLTVV.

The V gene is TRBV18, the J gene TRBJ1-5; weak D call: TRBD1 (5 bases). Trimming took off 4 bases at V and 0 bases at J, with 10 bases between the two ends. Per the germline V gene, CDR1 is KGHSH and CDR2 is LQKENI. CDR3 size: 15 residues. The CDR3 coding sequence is TGTGCCAGCTCACTTCTAGGGGATAGCAATCAGCCCCAGCATTTT. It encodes CASSLLGDSNQPQHF.

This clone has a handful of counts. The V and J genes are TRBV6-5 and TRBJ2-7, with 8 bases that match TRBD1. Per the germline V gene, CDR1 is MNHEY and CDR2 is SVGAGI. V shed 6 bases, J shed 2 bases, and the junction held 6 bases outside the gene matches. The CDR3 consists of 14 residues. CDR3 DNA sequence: TGTGCCAGCAGGGGACAGGCCCTACCCTACGAGCAGTACTTC. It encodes CASRGQALPYEQYF.

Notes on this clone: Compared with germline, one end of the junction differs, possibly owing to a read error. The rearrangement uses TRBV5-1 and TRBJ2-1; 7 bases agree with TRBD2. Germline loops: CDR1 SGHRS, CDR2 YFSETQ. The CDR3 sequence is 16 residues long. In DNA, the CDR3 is TGCGCCAGCAGTTTGGGCGGGACTACGGACGGCAATGAGCAGTTCTTC. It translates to CASSLGGTTDGNEQFF.

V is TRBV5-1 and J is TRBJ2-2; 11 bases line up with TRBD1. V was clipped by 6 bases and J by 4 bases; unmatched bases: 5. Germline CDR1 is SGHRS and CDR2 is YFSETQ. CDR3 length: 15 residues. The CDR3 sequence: CASIGGTGGTGELFF. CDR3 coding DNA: TGCGCCAGCATCGGCGGGACAGGGGGCACCGGGGAGCTGTTTTTT.

CDR3 amino acids: CASSFGVGGNTEAFF. CDR3 DNA sequence: TGTGCCAGCAGCTTCGGGGTCGGGGGGAACACTGAAGCTTTCTTT. J is TRBJ1-1 and V is TRBV5-5, with D perhaps TRBD1 (5 bases). V was shortened by 2 bases and J by 1 base, with 12 bases between the two germline ends. Germline CDR1 is SGHKS and CDR2 is YYEKEE (reference sequence). This CDR3 region has 15 residues. Full variable domain (missing parts from reference TRBV5-5 and TRBJ1-1): DAGVTQSPTHLIKTRGQQVTLRCSPISGHKSVSWYQQVLGQGPQFIFQYYEKEERGRGNFPDRFSARQFPNYSSELNVNALLLGDSALYLCASSFGVGGNTEAFFGQGTRLTVV.

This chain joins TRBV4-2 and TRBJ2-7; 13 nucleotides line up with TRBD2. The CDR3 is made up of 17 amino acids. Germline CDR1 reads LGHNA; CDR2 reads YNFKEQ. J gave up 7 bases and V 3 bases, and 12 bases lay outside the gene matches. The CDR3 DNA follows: TGTGCCAGCAGCCATGACCTTCGGACTAGCGGGGGCCGTGAGCAGTACTTC. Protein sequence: CASSHDLRTSGGREQYF.

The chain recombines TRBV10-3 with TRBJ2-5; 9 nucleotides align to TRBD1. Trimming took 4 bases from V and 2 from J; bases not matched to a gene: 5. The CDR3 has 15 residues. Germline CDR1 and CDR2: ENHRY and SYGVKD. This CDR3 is CAISGGTGIQETQYF. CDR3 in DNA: TGTGCCATCAGTGGAGGGACAGGGATTCAAGAGACCCAGTACTTC.

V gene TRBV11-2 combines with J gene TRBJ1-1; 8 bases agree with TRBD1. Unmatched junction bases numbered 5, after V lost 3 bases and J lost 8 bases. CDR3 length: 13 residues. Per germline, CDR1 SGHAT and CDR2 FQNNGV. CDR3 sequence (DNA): TGTGCCAGCAGCTTCTTCGGGACAGGAGAAGCTTTCTTT. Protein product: CASSFFGTGEAFF.

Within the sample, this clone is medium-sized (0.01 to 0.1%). This chain's CDR3 is CASSLGRGTGGAGTEAFF. The CDR3 nucleotides read TGTGCCAGCAGCTTAGGAAGGGGGACAGGGGGCGCGGGAACTGAAGCTTTCTTT. The chain recombines TRBV7-6 with TRBJ1-1; TRBD1 matches at 12 bases. The junction had 11 bases not matched to a gene; V was cut back by 1 base and J by 5 bases. The germline CDR1 and CDR2 sequences are SGHVS and FNYEAQ. This CDR3 is built from 18 residues.

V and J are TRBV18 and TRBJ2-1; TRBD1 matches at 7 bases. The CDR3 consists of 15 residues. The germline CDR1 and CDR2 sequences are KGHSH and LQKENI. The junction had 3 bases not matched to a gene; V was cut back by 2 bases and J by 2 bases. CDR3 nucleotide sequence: TGTGCCAGCTCACCATGGGACAGCACCTACAATGAGCAGTTCTTC. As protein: CASSPWDSTYNEQFF. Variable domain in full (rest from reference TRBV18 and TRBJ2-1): NAGVMQNPRHLVRRRGQEARLRCSPMKGHSHVYWYRQLPEEGLKFMVYLQKENIIDESGMPKERFSAEFPKEGPSILRIQQVVRGDSAAYFCASSPWDSTYNEQFFGPGTRLTVL.